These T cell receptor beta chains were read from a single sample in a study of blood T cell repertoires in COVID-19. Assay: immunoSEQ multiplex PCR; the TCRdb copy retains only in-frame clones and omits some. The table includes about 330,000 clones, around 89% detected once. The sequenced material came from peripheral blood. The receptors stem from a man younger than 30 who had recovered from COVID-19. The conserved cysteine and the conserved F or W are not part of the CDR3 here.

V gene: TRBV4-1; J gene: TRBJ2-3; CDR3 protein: ASSEMGTSGSTDTQY
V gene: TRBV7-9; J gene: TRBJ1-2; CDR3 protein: ASRDSTNYGYT
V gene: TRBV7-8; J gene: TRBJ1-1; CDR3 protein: ASSSPNTEAF
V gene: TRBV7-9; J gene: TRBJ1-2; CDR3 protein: ASSSEYDGYT
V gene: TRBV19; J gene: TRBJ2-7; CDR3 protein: ASSTPDRREQY
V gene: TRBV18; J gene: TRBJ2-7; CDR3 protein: ASSPPANSYEQY
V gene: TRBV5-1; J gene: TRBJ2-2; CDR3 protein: ASSATTGTNTGELF
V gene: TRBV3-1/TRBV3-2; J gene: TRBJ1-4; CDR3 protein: ASSPGQGDRLF
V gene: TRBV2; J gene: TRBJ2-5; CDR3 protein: ASSGNPPGETQY
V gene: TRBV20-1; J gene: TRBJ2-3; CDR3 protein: SASLAGPPGDTQY
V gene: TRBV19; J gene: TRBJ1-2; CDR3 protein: ASSGWDRELSGYT
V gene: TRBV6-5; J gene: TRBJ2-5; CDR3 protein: ATNQIQETQY
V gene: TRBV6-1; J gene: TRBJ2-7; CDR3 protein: ASSVRVDRSVNEQY
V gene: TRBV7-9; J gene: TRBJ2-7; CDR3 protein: ASSSGTGAYEQY
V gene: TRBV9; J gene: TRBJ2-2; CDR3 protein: ASSAPGTGGLAGAAGELF
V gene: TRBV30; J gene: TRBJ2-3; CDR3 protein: AWSLGGDTQY
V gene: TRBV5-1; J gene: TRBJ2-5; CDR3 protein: ASSLGAQGGETQY
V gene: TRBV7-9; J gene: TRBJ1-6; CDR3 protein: ASSFGTTRSPLH
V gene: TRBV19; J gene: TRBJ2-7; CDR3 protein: ASSIREGYYEQY
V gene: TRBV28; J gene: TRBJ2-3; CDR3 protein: ATKRGASDTQY
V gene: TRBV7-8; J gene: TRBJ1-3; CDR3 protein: ASSSLPRFEPGNTIY
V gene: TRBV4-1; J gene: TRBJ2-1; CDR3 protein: ASSQAQRGVGEQF
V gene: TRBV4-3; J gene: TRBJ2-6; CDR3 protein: ASSQDYRGAGANVLT
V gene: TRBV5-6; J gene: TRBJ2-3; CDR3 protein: ASSSGLAGTTDTQY
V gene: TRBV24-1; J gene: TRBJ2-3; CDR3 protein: ATSDWGQGKDTQY
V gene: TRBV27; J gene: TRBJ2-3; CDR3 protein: ASSLFLGTSVITDTQY
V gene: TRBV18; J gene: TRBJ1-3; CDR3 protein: ASSPGQGSGNTIY
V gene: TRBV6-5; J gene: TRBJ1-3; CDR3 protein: ASSRSGVSGNTIY
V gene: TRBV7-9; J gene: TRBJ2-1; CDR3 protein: ASRGILSSYNEQF
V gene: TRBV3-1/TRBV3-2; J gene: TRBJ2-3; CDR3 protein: ASSLGLITDTQY
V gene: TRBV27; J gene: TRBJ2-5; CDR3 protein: ASSIFSGLAVQETQY
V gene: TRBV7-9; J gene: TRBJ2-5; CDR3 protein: ASSLAPAGHYQETQY
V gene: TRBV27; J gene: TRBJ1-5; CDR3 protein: ASSSPSQGLNQPQH
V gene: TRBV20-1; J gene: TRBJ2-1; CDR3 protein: SAIDYNEQF
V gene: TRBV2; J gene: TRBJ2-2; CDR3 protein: ASRQGTNTGELF
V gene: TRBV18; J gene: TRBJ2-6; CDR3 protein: ASSPPAPNRSGANVLT
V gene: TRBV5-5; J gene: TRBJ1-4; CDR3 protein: ASSLAVGQGLNEKLF
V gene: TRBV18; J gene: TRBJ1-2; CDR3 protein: ASSPESTYPFRYGYT
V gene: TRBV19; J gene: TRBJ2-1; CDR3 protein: ASSGQGAPDEQF
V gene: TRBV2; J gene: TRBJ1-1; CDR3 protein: ASILTLTGKGTEAF
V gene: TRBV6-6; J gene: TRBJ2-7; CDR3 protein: ASSPPGLSSYEQY
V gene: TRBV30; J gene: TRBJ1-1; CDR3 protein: AWSHLPSTEAF
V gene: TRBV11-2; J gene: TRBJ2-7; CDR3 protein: ASGKPGGSGGPSYEQY
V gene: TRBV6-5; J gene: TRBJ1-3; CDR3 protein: ASSTGRLGNTIY
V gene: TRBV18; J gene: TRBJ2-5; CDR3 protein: ASSPPTGQETQY
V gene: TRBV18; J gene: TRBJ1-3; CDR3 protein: ASSPGTGAGNTIY
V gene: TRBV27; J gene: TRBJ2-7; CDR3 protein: ASSFEANSYEQY
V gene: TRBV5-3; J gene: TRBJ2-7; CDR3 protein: ARSFPLDRDHEQY
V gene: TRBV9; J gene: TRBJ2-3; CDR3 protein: ASSVVGSGTDTQY
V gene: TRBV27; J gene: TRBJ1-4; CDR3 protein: ASSPQQGAGKLF